The T cell receptor beta chain under discussion was sequenced for a study of T cell repertoires in cytomegalovirus infection (dated by TCRdb to between 2017 and 2020). Study-wide context: Alongside well-studied HLA-B-restricted epitopes, the peptide stimulations were aimed at recently identified HLA-C-restricted CMV epitopes, whose presentation resists viral immunomodulation. Donor HLA type was relevant to the analysis, as public TCR beta signatures indicated carriage of CMV infection together with the matching HLA type. Beyond this particular receptor, the publication reports: The ex vivo response was dominated by HLA-C-restricted CMV-specific TCR beta clonotypes, which also provided the single most frequent clonotype in two of eight donors. Cumulative frequency of public TCR beta family members discriminated carriers of CMV infection plus the relevant HLA type in this cohort and an independent roughly 340-donor cohort.

This clonotype has ten or more counts. Its antigen is currently not known. Base quality data are lacking; no much larger clone is found one base away. V lost 5 bases and J lost 4 bases; the stretch between them is 9 bases long. CDR1 and CDR2 (SGHVS, FNYEAQ) derive from the germline V gene. Measured from the cysteine to the phenylalanine, the CDR3 is 13 residues long. Only the CDR3 part of the read is kept: 39 bases, read in frame from the first base. The intended sense of this specimen's treatment or condition label: in vitro stimulation with specific CMV peptide epitopes to enrich CMV-specific T cells. Sequencing relied on an Illumina HiSeq 1500. TCRdb itself trimmed the public reads at Q25 with fastp, ran MiXCR and retained productive beta chains. Records with the same CDR3 protein are collapsed into one entry carrying the most frequent genes and DNA. The sample has approximately 280,000 distinct CDR3 sequences on record, 20% to 25% of them singletons. The top ten hold roughly a fifth of the sample.

The chain joins TRBV7-6 to TRBJ2-1, with the D gene call left open. This sample comprised cultured PBMCs, obtained from culture after CMV antigen stimulation. The source is a human donor in good health (CMV status not recorded). Some clones in this sample may be carry-over from other donors' samples. The base sequence is TGTGCCAGCAGCACGGACGTTTACAATGAGCAGTTCTTC. Its translation is CASSTDVYNEQFF.